The sample holds many counts of the clone carrying this TCR beta chain. Trimming removed 3 bases from V and 6 bases from J, with 13 bases in between. The CDR3 length is 14 residues. In germline, CDR1 is SGHRS, CDR2 YFSETQ. This sample stems from a study of neurological immune-mediated disorders. TCRdb called the 5' RACE reads again in MiXCR, with one record for every CDR3 protein. The sample consists of 25,000 to 35,000 distinct CDR3 sequences, about 15% of them appearing once. The rearrangement joins TRBV5-1 to TRBJ1-5; D is possibly TRBD1 (5 bases). This clonotype originated in a man in his 70s in good health. The sample consisted of PBMCs. The CDR3 reads CASSSGEVGQPQHF. The CDR3 nucleotides read TGCGCCAGCAGCTCGGGGGAGGTCGGTCAGCCCCAGCATTTT.